This TCR beta chain stems from a study of OX40 agonist ivuxolimab in advanced cancers. Across the study: Recorded diagnoses for dose-escalation patients were hepatocellular carcinoma, melanoma, renal cell or head and neck cancer. In three patients, partial responses were observed, one with hepatocellular carcinoma and two with cutaneous melanoma.

Study results and limitations: Compared with CD4+, CD8+ T cells on average had more expanded clones.

This CDR3 contains 15 residues. Germline loops: CDR1 SGDLS, CDR2 YYNGEE. With 3 bases removed from V and 6 bases from J, the gap between germline ends came to 16 bases. Produced via immunoSEQ multiplex PCR; TCRdb's table is partial and in-frame only. The data hold 35,000 to 40,000 clones, with approximately 82% observed a single time. Points on this clone: Its antigen is unidentified.

Specimen: CD4+ or CD8+ T cells sorted from blood, collected in a trial of the OX40 agonist ivuxolimab. The chain is built from TRBV9 and TRBJ2-1; either TRBD1 or TRBD2 may supply D (5 bases each). The sequence derives from an adult with an advanced solid tumor such as melanoma, head and neck, liver or kidney cancer. CDR3 DNA sequence: TGTGCCAGCAGCGCCGAGGGGTGGGGGTTCAATGAGCAGTTCTTC. Amino acid sequence: CASSAEGWGFNEQFF.